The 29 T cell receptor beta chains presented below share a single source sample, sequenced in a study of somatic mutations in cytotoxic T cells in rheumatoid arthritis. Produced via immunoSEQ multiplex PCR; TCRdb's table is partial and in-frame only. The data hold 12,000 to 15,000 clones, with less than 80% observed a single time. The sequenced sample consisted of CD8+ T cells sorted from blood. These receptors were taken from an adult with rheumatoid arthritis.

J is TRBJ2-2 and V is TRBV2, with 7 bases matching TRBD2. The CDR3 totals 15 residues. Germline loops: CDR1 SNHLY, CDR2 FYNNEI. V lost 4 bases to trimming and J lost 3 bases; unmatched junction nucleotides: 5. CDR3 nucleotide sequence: TGTGCCAGCAGTGGTACGGGGGGATACACCGGGGAGCTGTTTTTT. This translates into CASSGTGGYTGELFF.

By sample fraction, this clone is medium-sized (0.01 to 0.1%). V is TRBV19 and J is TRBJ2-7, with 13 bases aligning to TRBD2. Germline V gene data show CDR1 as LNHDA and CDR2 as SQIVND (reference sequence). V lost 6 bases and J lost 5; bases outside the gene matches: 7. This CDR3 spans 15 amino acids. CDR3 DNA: TGTGCCAGTAGGGAACTAGCGGGGGGGCCCCACGAGCAGTACTTC. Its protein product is CASRELAGGPHEQYF.

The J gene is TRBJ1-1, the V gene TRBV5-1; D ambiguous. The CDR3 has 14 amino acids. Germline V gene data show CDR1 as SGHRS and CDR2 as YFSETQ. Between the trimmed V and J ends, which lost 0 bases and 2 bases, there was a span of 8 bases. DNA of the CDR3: TGCGCCAGCAGCTTGGGGCAGGTTAACACTGAAGCTTTCTTT. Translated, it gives CASSLGQVNTEAFF. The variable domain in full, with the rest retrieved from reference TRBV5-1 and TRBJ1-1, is KAGVTQTPRYLIKTRGQQVTLSCSPISGHRSVSWYQQTPGQGLQFLFEYFSETQRNKGNFPGRFSGRQFSNSRSEMNVSTLELGDSALYLCASSLGQVNTEAFFGQGTRLTVV.

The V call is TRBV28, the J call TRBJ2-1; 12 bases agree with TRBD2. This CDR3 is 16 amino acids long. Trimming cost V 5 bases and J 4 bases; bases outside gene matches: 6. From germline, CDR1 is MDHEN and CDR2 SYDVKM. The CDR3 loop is CASSDPTSGGYNEQFF. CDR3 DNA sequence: TGTGCCAGCAGTGACCCGACTAGCGGGGGTTACAATGAGCAGTTCTTC.

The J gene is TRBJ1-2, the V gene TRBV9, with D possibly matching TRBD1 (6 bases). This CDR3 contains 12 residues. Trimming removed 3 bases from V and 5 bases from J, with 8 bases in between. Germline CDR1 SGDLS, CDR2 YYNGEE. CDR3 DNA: TGTGCCAGCAGCGCACAGGGATATGGCTACACCTTC. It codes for CASSAQGYGYTF.

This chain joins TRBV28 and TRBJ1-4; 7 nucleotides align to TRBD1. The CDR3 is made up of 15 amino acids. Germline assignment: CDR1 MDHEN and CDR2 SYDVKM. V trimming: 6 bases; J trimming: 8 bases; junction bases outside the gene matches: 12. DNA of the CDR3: TGTGCCAGCAGCGGCGGGGCAGGGGGGAAAGAAAAACTGTTTTTT. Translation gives CASSGGAGGKEKLFF.

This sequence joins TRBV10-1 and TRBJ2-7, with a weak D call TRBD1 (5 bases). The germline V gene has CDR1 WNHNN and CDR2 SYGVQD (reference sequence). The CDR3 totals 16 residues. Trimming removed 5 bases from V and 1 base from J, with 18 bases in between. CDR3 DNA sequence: TGCGCCAGCAGTCATAACACGGAAGGGGATTCCTACGAGCAGTACTTC. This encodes CASSHNTEGDSYEQYF.

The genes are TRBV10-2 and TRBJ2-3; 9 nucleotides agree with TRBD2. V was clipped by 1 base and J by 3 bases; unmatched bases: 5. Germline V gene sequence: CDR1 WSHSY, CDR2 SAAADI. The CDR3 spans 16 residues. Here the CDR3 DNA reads TGCGCCAGCAGTGAGTTTACTAGCGGGCGTACAGATACGCAGTATTTT. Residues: CASSEFTSGRTDTQYF.

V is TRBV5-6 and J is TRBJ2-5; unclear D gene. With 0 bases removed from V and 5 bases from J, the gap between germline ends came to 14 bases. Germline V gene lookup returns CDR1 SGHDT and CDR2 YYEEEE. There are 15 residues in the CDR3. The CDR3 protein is CASSLDSGPPETQYF. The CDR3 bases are TGTGCCAGCAGCTTGGATTCAGGCCCCCCGGAGACCCAGTACTTC.

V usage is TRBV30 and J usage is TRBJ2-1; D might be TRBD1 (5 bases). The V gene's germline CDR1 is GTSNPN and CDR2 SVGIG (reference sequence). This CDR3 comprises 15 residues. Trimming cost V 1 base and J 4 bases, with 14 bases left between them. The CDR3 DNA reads TGTGCCTGGAGTGCACCGACAGATGGGTACAATGAGCAGTTCTTC. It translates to CAWSAPTDGYNEQFF. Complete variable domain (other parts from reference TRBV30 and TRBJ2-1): SQTIHQWPATLVQPVGSPLSLECTVEGTSNPNLYWYRQAAGRGLQLLFYSVGIGQISSEVPQNLSASRPQDRQFILSSKKLLLSDSGFYLCAWSAPTDGYNEQFFGPGTRLTVL.

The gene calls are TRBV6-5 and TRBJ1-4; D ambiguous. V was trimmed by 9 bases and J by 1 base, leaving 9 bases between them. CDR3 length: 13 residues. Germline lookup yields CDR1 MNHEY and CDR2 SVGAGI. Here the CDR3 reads CASSQETNEKLFF. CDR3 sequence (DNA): TGTGCCAGTAGCCAGGAAACTAATGAAAAACTGTTTTTT.

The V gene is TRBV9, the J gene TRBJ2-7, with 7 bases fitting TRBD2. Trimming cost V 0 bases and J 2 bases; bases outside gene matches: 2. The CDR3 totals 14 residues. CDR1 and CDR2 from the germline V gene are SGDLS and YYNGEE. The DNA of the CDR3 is TGTGCCAGCAGCGTAGACGGGGGGACCTACGAGCAGTACTTC. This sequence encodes CASSVDGGTYEQYF.

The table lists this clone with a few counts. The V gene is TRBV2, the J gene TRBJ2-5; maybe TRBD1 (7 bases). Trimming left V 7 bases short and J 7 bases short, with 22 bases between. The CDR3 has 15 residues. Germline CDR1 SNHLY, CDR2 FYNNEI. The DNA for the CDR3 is TGTGCCAGCACTGGACTCGGGACAGAAGCGGGGACCCAGTACTTC. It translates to CASTGLGTEAGTQYF.

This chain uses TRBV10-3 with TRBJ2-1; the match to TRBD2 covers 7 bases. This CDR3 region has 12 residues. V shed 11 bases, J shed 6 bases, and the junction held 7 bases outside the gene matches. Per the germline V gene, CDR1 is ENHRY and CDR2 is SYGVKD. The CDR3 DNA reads TGTGCCGTCGGACTAGACGGCAATGAGCAGTTCTTC. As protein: CAVGLDGNEQFF.

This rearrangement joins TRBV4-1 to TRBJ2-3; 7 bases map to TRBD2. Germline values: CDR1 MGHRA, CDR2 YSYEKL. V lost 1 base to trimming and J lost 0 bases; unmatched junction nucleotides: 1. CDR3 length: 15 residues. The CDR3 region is CASSQGDYSTDTQYF. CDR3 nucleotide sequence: TGCGCCAGCAGCCAAGGGGACTATAGCACAGATACGCAGTATTTT.

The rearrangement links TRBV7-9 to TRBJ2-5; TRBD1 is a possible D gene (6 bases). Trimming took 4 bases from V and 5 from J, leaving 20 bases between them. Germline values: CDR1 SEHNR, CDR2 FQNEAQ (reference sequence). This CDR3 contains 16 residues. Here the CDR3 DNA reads TGTGCCAGCAGCTCCGGTGACAGGCCCGGTGGGGAGACCCAGTACTTC. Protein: CASSSGDRPGGETQYF.

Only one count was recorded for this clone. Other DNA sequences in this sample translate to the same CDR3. This CDR3 reads CASSLSSYNEQFF. CDR3 DNA sequence: TGTGCCAGCAGTTTATCGTCCTACAATGAGCAGTTCTTC. The chain has TRBV27 and TRBJ2-1, with D unresolved. The CDR3 spans 13 residues. CDR1 is MNHEY and CDR2 is SMNVEV in the germline V gene (reference sequence). Trimming pared 0 bases from V and 1 base from J, leaving 1 base between.

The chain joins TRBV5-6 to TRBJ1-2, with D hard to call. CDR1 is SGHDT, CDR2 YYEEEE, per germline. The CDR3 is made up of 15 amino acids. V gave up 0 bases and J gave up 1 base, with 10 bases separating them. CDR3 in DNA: TGTGCCAGCAGCTTGGCCTTTGACGGTAACTATGGCTACACCTTC. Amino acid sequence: CASSLAFDGNYGYTF. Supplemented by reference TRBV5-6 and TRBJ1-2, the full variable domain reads DAGVTQSPTHLIKTRGQQVTLRCSPKSGHDTVSWYQQALGQGPQFIFQYYEEEERQRGNFPDRFSGHQFPNYSSELNVNALLLGDSALYLCASSLAFDGNYGYTFGSGTRLTVV.

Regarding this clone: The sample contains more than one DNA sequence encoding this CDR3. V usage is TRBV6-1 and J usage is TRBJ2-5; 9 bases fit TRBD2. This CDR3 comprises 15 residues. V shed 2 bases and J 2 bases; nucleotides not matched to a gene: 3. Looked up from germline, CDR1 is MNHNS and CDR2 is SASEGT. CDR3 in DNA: TGTGCCAGCAGTGAACTGGCGGGGGGGCAAGAGACCCAGTACTTC. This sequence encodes CASSELAGGQETQYF.

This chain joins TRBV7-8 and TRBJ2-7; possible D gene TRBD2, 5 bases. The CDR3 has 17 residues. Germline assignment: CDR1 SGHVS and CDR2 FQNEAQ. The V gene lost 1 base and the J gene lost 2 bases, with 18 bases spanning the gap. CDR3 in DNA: TGTGCCAGCAGCTTAGTGGGGAGTTTTTTGGGAACCTACGAGCAGTACTTC. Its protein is CASSLVGSFLGTYEQYF.

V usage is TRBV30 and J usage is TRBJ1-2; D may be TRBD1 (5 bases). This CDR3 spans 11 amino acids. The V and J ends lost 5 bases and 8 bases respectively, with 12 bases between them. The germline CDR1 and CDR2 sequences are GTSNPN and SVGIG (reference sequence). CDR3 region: CAWGDSGGYTF. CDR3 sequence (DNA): TGTGCCTGGGGTGACAGTGGCGGCTACACCTTC.

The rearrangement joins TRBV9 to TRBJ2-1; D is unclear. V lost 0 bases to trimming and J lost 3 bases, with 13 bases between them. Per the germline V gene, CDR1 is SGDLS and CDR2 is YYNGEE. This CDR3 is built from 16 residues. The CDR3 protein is CASSVDWGTFYNEQFF. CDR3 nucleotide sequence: TGTGCCAGCAGCGTAGATTGGGGAACCTTCTACAATGAGCAGTTCTTC.

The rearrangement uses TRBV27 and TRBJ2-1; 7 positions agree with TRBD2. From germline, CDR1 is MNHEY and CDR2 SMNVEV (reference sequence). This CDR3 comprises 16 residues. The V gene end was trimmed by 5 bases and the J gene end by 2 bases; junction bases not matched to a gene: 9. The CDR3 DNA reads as TGTGCCAGCAGTGCCTCAGCGGGGAACACCTACAATGAGCAGTTCTTC. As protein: CASSASAGNTYNEQFF.

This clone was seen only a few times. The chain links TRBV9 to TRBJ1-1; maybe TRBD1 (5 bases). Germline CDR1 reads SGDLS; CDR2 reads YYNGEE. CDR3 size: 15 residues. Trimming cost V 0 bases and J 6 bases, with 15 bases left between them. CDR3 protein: CASSVDYAQGPEAFF. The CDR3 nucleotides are TGTGCCAGCAGCGTAGATTACGCCCAGGGCCCTGAAGCTTTCTTT.

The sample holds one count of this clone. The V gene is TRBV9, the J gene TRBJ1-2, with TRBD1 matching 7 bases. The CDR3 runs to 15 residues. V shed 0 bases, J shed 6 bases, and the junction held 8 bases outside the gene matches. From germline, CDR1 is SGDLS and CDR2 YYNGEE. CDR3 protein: CASSVVKGGRDGYTF. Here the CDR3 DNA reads TGTGCCAGCAGCGTAGTCAAAGGGGGCAGGGATGGCTACACCTTC.

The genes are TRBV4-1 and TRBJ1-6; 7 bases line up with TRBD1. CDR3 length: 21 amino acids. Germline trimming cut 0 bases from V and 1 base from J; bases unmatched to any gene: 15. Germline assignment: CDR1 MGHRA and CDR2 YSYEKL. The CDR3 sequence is CASSQDPYIPSGGSYNSPLHF. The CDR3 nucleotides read TGCGCCAGCAGCCAAGATCCTTATATTCCATCAGGGGGGTCCTATAATTCACCCCTCCACTTT.

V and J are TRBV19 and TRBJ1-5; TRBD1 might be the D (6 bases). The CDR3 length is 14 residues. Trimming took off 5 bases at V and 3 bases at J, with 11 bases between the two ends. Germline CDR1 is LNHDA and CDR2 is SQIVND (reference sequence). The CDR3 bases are TGTGCCAGTAGTTCCAGGGGCCCCAATCAGCCCCAGCATTTT. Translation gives CASSSRGPNQPQHF.

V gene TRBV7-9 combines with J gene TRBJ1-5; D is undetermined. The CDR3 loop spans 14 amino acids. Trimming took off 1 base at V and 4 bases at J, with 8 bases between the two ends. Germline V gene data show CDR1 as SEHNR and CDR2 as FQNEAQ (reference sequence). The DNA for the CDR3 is TGTGCCAGCAGCTTAGGAGGATTAAATCAGCCCCAGCATTTT. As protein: CASSLGGLNQPQHF.

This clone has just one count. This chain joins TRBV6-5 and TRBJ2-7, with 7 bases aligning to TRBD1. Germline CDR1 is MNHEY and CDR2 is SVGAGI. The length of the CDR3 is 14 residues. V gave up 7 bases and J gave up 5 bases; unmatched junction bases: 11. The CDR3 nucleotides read TGTGCCAGCACGCGACAGGGTGGTTGGGACGAGCAGTACTTC. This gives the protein CASTRQGGWDEQYF.